The source of this T cell receptor beta chain is a study of blood T cell repertoires in COVID-19. The CDR3 has 15 amino acids. Trimming removed 10 bases from V and 3 bases from J; junction bases left unmatched: 10. Germline lookup yields CDR1 MNHEY and CDR2 SVGAGI. Repertoires were generated with immunoSEQ multiplex PCR, while TCRdb's copy carries only in-frame clones and drops some. The table records about 56,000 clones, around four fifths of them present only once. The table lists this clone with a count of one. This CDR3 is also generated by other DNA sequences in the sample. Sequencing input: peripheral blood. This clonotype was sampled from a woman of 80 years or more with acute or convalescent COVID-19. The genes are TRBV6-5 and TRBJ1-5, with 9 bases that match TRBD1. CDR3 amino acids: CAIWGGTGNNQPQHF. In DNA form, the CDR3 reads TGTGCCATTTGGGGGGGGACAGGGAACAATCAGCCCCAGCATTTT.